This TCR beta chain is drawn from a study of blood T cell repertoires in COVID-19 (TCRdb year 2020). Background on the whole study: Collaborator samples came from the United States, Italy and Spain and covered acute and convalescent phases of COVID-19. The prospective study material was composed of cDNA or gDNA derived from T cells, B-cell-depleted T cells, or PBMCs. Subjects who had been exposed to COVID-19, were actively infected with it, or had recovered from it provided the deeply sampled blood TCRbeta repertoires that made up the dataset. The repertoires were made available in a free public database intended to serve as a resource for research on the immune response to SARS-CoV-2. Samples were obtained from the ongoing ImmuneRACE study (first 160 participants) and from 1,254 subjects provided by 6 global collaborators. A de-identified subject ID, COVID-19 status, age in years and sex were almost always included in the sample metadata. Where available, HLA class I and class II types were taken from metadata supplied by the sample provider and were not determined by assay-based typing.

At one collaborating source in Seattle, patients were enrolled during active infection and were followed longitudinally through the course of disease. Whole blood was collected in K2EDTA tubes by collaborating institutions according to the institutions' own protocols. For TCRbeta analysis, collaborators shipped samples as frozen whole blood, isolated PBMCs, or DNA extracted from either of those sample types. This clone appeared a few times. Its recognized antigen is unknown. It has no much larger one-base neighbor in the sample; base qualities were not kept. Overall results and qualifications from the work: Clinical and demographic metadata were provided uncurated, with the amount varying by source and participant.

CDR1 SGDLS and CDR2 YYNGEE were looked up in the germline V gene. The V and J ends are trimmed by 3 bases and 3 bases, leaving 16 bases between them. The CDR3 holds 16 amino acids from the cysteine to the phenylalanine. The DNA shown is the 48-base CDR3, in frame from base 1. The immunoSEQ Assay, a bias-controlled multiplex PCR, was used to amplify TCRbeta CDR3 regions from genomic DNA. Regarding the original processing steps: The number of nucleated cells in each sample was estimated from the amplification of reference gene primers within the assay. Sequence reads were collapsed and filtered to measure the absolute abundance of every unique TCRbeta CDR3 rearrangement. For each sample, productive Simpson clonality was calculated by taking the square root of Simpson's diversity index across productive rearrangements. This immuneACCESS table, as held by TCRdb, lists in-frame sequences with V and J called but not all clones. Of the missing ones, under half trace to an unresolved V gene in checked studies; the others have no known cause. Clone size and the V and J calls come from that table; the DNA yielded D and trimming. Counted in this sample were 250,000 to 400,000 clones; 90% of them appeared once. The ten largest make up roughly 2.9% of the sample.

This receptor was taken from a woman younger than 45 with COVID-19, enrolled during active disease. The sequenced material came from peripheral blood. The chain is assembled from TRBV9 and TRBJ1-3, with TRBD1 as a weak D call on 6 bases. The DNA is as follows: TGTGCCAGCAGCGCCCAAACAGGGTCTGGTGGAAACACCATATATTTT. Its translation is CASSAQTGSGGNTIYF.